This is a list of T cell receptor beta chains from one sample in a study of cytomegalovirus exposure and HLA in healthy donors. Profiled with immunoSEQ multiplex PCR; TCRdb holds only in-frame clones, not every one. The sample carries about 100,000 clones, approximately 81% recorded once. The sequenced sample was PBMCs. The receptors derive from a woman in her 70s in good health and CMV-seropositive. CDR3s include the opening cysteine and the closing phenylalanine or tryptophan. A D gene is named only where the DNA matches it firmly. Clone size is stated in some rows and not others, as once, few, many or a class when expanded.

>-|-|TRBJ2-2|TRBV28
CASSSYTGELFF
TGTGCCAGCAGTTCTTACACCGGGGAGCTGTTTTTT
>-|TRBD1|TRBJ1-5|TRBV2
CASSLGTVSNQPQHF
TGTGCCAGCAGTCTCGGGACAGTTAGCAATCAGCCCCAGCATTTT
>once|TRBD1|TRBJ2-2|TRBV5-5
CASSSRDRETGELFF
TGTGCCAGCAGCTCGCGGGACAGGGAAACCGGGGAGCTGTTTTTT
>-|-|TRBJ2-2|TRBV30
CAWSPDRGLAGPGELFF
TGTGCCTGGAGTCCTGACCGGGGTCTAGCAGGCCCCGGGGAGCTGTTTTTT
>few|-|TRBJ2-1|TRBV29-1
CSVFKSRDFTQFF
TGCAGCGTTTTCAAATCCCGGGACTTCACGCAGTTCTTC
>-|TRBD2|TRBJ2-1|TRBV30
CAWSTGTSGVYNEQFF
TGTGCCTGGAGTACCGGGACTAGCGGAGTTTACAATGAGCAGTTCTTC
>-|-|TRBJ2-7|TRBV9
CASSVSTLLDEQYF
TGTGCCAGCAGCGTATCGACTCTATTAGACGAGCAGTACTTC
>few|TRBD1|TRBJ1-5|TRBV6-1
CASSEKDRVFSNQPQHF
TGTGCCAGCAGTGAGAAGGACAGGGTGTTCTCTAATCAGCCCCAGCATTTT
>-|-|TRBJ1-1|TRBV2
CASNPTEMNTEAFF
TGTGCCAGCAACCCGACAGAAATGAACACTGAAGCTTTCTTT
>-|TRBD1|TRBJ1-1|TRBV7-2
CASSPDRGYTEAFF
TGTGCCAGCAGCCCCGACAGGGGCTACACTGAAGCTTTCTTT
>-|-|TRBJ1-1|TRBV10-1
CASSESRWNTEAFF
TGCGCCAGCAGTGAGTCGAGGTGGAACACTGAAGCTTTCTTT
>-|-|TRBJ1-5|TRBV4-1
CASSQDPARVNQPQHF
TGCGCCAGCAGCCAAGATCCCGCCAGGGTCAATCAGCCCCAGCATTTT
>-|-|TRBJ2-7|TRBV28
CASSLPAITKQYF
TGTGCCAGCAGTTTACCCGCGATTACGAAGCAGTACTTC
>-|-|TRBJ2-2|TRBV28
CASRPSTGELFF
TGTGCCAGCAGACCCTCGACAGGGGAGCTGTTTTTT
>-|-|TRBJ2-3|TRBV6-5
CASSPSGTSTDTQYF
TGTGCCAGCAGCCCAAGCGGAACTAGCACAGATACGCAGTATTTT
>once|-|TRBJ1-3|TRBV15
CATSRDMAAGNTIYF
TGTGCCACCAGCAGAGATATGGCGGCTGGAAACACCATATATTTT
>once|TRBD1|TRBJ2-7|TRBV4-1
CASSMGGQGLYEQYF
TGCGCCAGCAGCATGGGGGGACAGGGCCTCTACGAGCAGTACTTC
>once|-|TRBJ2-7|TRBV28
CASSRSGSGEQYF
TGTGCCAGCAGTAGGTCGGGGTCGGGGGAGCAGTACTTC
>few|-|TRBJ1-5|TRBV5-1
CASSQGGRNQPQHF
TGCGCCAGCAGCCAAGGGGGACGAAATCAGCCCCAGCATTTT
>-|TRBD1|TRBJ1-2|TRBV18
CASSQLTGVGDGYTF
TGTGCCAGCTCGCAACTCACAGGGGTGGGTGATGGCTACACCTTC
>-|-|TRBJ2-1|TRBV7-2
CASSSPSSGERSYNEQFF
TGTGCCAGCAGCTCCCCTTCATCGGGGGAGCGGAGCTACAATGAGCAGTTCTTC
>-|-|TRBJ2-3|TRBV7-9
CASSLVLAVTDTQYF
TGTGCCAGCAGCTTAGTACTAGCTGTCACAGATACGCAGTATTTT
>-|-|TRBJ1-3|TRBV7-2
CASSLTGFSGNTIYF
TGTGCCAGCAGCTTAACAGGTTTCTCTGGAAACACCATATATTTT
>-|TRBD2|TRBJ2-7|TRBV19
CASSGAGGRSYEQYF
TGTGCCAGTAGTGGGGCGGGAGGCCGATCCTACGAGCAGTACTTC
>-|-|TRBJ1-5|TRBV10-3
CAIGAGQPQHF
TGTGCCATCGGGGCGGGACAGCCCCAGCATTTT
>-|-|TRBJ2-5|TRBV29-1
CSVATQQETQYF
TGCAGCGTTGCGACACAACAAGAGACCCAGTACTTC
>-|TRBD1|TRBJ2-7|TRBV13
CASSPPRGQGAYEQYF
TGTGCCAGCAGCCCCCCCCGGGGACAGGGGGCCTACGAGCAGTACTTC
>-|-|TRBJ1-1|TRBV5-5
CASSAAVGGLQGNTEAFF
TGTGCCAGCAGCGCCGCGGTGGGGGGACTACAGGGGAACACTGAAGCTTTCTTT